This T cell receptor (beta chain) is from a study of cytomegalovirus exposure and HLA in healthy donors. Study conclusions and caveats: About 87% or about 30% of the time was how often most TCR beta V segments were productive, according to an earlier analysis. When the data were analyzed later, several of the most significant clusters appeared to be linked to common viral pathogens. According to a later analysis, donors in an Asian-associated ancestry cluster reportedly had fewer N-insertions than the roughly 630-donor mean.

Primers for the PCR totalled 60 Vbeta and 13 Jbeta. Measured with immunoSEQ multiplex PCR; TCRdb has only the in-frame clones, and not every one. The sample consists of about 120,000 clones, roughly 70% of them appearing once. For this clone: Its antigen is unknown.

The sequenced material came from PBMCs. The receptor's source is a woman under 30 in good health and CMV-seronegative.

CDR3 nucleotide sequence: TGTGCCAGCAGGGGGGCCGGGGAACGCACCGGGGAGCTGTTTTTT. It encodes CASRGAGERTGELFF. This sequence joins TRBV7-3 and TRBJ2-2; D might be TRBD1 (6 bases). Germline V gene data show CDR1 as SGHTA and CDR2 as FQGTGA. The germline V and J ends were trimmed by 6 bases and 4 bases, with 15 bases remaining between them. The CDR3 totals 15 residues.